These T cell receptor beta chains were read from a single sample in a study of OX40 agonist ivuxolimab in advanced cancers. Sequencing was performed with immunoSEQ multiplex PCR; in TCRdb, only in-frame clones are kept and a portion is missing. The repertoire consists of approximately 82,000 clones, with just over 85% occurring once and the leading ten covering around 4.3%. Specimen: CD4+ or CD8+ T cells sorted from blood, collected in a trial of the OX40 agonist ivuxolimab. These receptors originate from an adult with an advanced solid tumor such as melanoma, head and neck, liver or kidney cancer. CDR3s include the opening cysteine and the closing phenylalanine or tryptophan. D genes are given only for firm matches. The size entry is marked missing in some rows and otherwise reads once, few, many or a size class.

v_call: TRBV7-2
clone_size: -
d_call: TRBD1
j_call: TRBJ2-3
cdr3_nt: TGTGCCAGCAGCCCGCCGGGACAGGGGAGCACAGATACGCAGTATTTT
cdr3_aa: CASSPPGQGSTDTQYF

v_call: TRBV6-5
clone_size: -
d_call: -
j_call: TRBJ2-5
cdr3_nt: TGTGCCAGCAGGTCGGGAGAGACCCAGTACTTC
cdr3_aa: CASRSGETQYF

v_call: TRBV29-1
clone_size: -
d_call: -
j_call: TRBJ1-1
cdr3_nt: TGCAGCGTTGCCGACAGTCGTTTCGCTGAAGCTTTCTTT
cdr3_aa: CSVADSRFAEAFF

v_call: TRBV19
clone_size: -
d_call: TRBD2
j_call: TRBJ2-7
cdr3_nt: TGTGCCAGTAGGACTAGCGGGAGTTACGAGCAGTACTTC
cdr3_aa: CASRTSGSYEQYF

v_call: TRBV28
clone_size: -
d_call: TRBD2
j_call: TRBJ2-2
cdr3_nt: TGTGCCAGCACGCGACCGGGACTAGCGGGAGGAAGCACCGGGGAGCTGTTTTTT
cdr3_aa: CASTRPGLAGGSTGELFF

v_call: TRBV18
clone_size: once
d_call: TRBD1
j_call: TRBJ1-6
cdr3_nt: TGTGCCACTACCGGGACAGAAAATTCACCCCTCCACTTT
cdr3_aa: CATTGTENSPLHF

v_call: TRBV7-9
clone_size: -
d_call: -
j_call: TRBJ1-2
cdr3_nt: TGTGCCAGCAGCCCCTCCCAGTTCTATGGCTACACCTTC
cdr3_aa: CASSPSQFYGYTF

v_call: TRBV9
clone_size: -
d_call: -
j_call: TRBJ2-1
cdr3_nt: TGTGCCAGCAGCGTAGCAGGCGGCAATGAGCAGTTCTTC
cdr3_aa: CASSVAGGNEQFF

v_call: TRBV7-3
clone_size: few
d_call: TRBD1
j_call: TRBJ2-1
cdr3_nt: TGTGCCAGCAGCTTGCGACAGGGGGGCAGGGATGAGCAGTTCTTC
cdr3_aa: CASSLRQGGRDEQFF

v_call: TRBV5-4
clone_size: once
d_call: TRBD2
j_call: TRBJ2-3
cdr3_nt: TGTGCCAGCAGACTAGGGACTAGCGGGTTGACAGATACGCAGTATTTT
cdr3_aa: CASRLGTSGLTDTQYF

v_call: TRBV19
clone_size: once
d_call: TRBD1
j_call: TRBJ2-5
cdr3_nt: TGTGCCAGTAGCGACAGGGAAGGGGAGACCCAGTACTTC
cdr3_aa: CASSDREGETQYF

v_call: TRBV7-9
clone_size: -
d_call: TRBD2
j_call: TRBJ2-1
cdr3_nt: TGTGCCAGCAGCTTAAGGGTTAGCGGGGGGGACTACAATGAGCAGTTCTTC
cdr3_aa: CASSLRVSGGDYNEQFF

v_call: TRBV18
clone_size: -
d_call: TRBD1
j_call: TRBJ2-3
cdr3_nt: TGTGCCAGCTCATCCTACAGGGGGAGAGGAGATACGCAGTATTTT
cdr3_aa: CASSSYRGRGDTQYF

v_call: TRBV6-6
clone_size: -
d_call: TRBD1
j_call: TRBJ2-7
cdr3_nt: TGTGCCAGCATGGACCTTCCGGGACAGGCTACCTACGAGCAGTACTTC
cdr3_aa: CASMDLPGQATYEQYF

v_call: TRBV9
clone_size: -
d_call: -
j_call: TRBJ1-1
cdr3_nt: TGTGCCAGCAGCGTAGCTCAGGGCACTGAAGCTTTCTTT
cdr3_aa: CASSVAQGTEAFF

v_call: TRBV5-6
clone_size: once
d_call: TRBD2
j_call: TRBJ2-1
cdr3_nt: TGTGCCAGCAGCCGGCGGGAGTGGGGTAATGAGCAGTTCTTC
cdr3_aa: CASSRREWGNEQFF

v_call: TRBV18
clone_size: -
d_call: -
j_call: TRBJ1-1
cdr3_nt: TGTGCCAGCTCACCAGACCGGGGGGCTGAAGCTTTCTTT
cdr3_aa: CASSPDRGAEAFF

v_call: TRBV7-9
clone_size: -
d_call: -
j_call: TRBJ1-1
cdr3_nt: TGTGCCAGCAGCTTATTAGTAGTCGACACTGAAGCTTTCTTT
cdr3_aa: CASSLLVVDTEAFF

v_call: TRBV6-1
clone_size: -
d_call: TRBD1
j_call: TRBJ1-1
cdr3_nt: TGTGCCAGCAGTCGACAGGGGATTGGCACTGAAGCTTTCTTT
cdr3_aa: CASSRQGIGTEAFF

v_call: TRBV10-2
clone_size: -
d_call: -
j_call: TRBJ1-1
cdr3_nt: TGCGCCAGCAGCACCGACAGAGTCACTGAAGCTTTCTTT
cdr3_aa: CASSTDRVTEAFF

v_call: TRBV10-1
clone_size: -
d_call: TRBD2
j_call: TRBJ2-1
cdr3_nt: TGCGCCAGCAGCACTAGCGGGAGTCCCAATGAGCAGTTCTTC
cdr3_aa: CASSTSGSPNEQFF

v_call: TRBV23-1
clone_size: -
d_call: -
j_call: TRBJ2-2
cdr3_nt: TGCGCCAGCAGTCAATTCAGGGACACCGGGGAGCTGTTTTTT
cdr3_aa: CASSQFRDTGELFF

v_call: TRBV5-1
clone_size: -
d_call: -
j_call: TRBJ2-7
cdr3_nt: TGCGCCAGCACCGGGGGCGGGACAACCTACGAGCAGTACTTC
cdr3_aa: CASTGGGTTYEQYF

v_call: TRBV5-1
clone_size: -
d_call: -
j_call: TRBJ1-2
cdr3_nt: TGCGCCAGCAGCTCCACCTGGTCCGAGGGCTACACCTTC
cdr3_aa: CASSSTWSEGYTF

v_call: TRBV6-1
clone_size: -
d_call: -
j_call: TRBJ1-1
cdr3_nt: TGTGCCAGCACTGAGGGCGGTTTGGGAGGCCATTTTGAAGCTTTCTTT
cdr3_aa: CASTEGGLGGHFEAFF

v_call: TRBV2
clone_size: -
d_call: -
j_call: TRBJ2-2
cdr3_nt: TGTGCCAGTAAAGCAGAGGCGGCCGGGGAGCTGTTTTTT
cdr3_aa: CASKAEAAGELFF

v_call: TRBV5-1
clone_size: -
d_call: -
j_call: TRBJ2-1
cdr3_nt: TGCGCCAGCAGCTTGCAGGGAGGTTACAATGAGCAGTTCTTC
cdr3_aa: CASSLQGGYNEQFF

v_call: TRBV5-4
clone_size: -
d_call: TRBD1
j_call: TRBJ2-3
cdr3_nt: TGTGCCAGCAGCTTGGGACAGGGTCGAGATACGCAGTATTTT
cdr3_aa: CASSLGQGRDTQYF

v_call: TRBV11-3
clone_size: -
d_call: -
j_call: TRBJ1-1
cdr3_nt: TGTGCCAGCAGCTTAAAGGGATATACTGAAGCTTTCTTT
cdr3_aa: CASSLKGYTEAFF

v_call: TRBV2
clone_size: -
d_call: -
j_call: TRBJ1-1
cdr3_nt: TGTGCCACCCTCGGACAGTTGAACACTGAAGCTTTCTTT
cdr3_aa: CATLGQLNTEAFF

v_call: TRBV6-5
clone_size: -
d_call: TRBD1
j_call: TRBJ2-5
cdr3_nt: TGTGCCAGCAGGGGCGGACAGGGGGGACAAGAGACCCAGTACTTC
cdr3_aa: CASRGGQGGQETQYF

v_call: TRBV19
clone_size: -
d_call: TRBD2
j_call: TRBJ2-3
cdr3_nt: TGTGCCAGTAGTTCCCGTGGGCTAGCGGGAGCCCCCCCCACAGATACGCAGTATTTT
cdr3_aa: CASSSRGLAGAPPTDTQYF

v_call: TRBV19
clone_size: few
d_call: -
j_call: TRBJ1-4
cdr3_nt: TGTGCCAGTAGTATTGACATCAAGGCGGGGAAACTGTTTTTT
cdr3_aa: CASSIDIKAGKLFF

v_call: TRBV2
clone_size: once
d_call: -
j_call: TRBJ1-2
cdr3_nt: TGTGCCAGCAGTGAATTATCCAGCTATGGCTACACCTTC
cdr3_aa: CASSELSSYGYTF

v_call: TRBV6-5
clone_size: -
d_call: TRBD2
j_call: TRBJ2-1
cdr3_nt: TGTGCCAGCGGCTATAGCGGGAGGGCCAATGAGCAGTTCTTC
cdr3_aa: CASGYSGRANEQFF

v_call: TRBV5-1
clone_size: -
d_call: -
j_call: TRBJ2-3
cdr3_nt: TGCGCCAGCAGCTTGGGAGGACCTCCAGATACGCAGTATTTT
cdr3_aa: CASSLGGPPDTQYF

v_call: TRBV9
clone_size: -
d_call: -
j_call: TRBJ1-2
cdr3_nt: TGTGCCAGCAGCAAACGGGACGGGAACTATGGCTACACCTTC
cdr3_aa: CASSKRDGNYGYTF

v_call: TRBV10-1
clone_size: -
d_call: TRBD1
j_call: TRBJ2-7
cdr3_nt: TGCGCCAGCAGTGAGTCGACAGGGTTGCACGAGCAGTACTTC
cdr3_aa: CASSESTGLHEQYF

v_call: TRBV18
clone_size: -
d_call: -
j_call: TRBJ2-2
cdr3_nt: TGTGCCAGCTCACTCAGGTCGGGGGCTGATACCGGGGAGCTGTTTTTT
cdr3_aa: CASSLRSGADTGELFF

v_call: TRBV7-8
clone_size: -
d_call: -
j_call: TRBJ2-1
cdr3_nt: TGTGCCAGCAGCCGAGGAGAGGGTTACAATGAGCAGTTCTTC
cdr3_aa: CASSRGEGYNEQFF

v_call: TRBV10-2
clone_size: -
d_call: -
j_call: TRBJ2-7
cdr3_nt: TGCGCCAGCTTTCAGGGGAGCTGGAACGAGCAGTACTTC
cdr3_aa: CASFQGSWNEQYF

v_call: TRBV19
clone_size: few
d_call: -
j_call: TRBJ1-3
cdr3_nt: TGTGCCAGTAGTCCAGGAACCGGGTCGTCAGGAAACACCATATATTTT
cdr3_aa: CASSPGTGSSGNTIYF

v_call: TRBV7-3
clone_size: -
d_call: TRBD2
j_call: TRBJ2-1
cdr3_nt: TGTGCCAGCAGCTTGGAAAGGACTAGCGGGGACCCAGAGCAGTTCTTC
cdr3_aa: CASSLERTSGDPEQFF